The text below deals with one T cell receptor beta chain. By its share of the sample, this clonotype is large (0.1 to 1%). Its antigen remains undetermined. Qualities for individual bases were not recorded, and no much larger clone is one base off. These data come from a study of draining lymph node invasion in breast cancer (dated by TCRdb to 2020 to 2021). With respect to the entire study: Metastasis in lymph nodes was diagnosed using histology and cytokeratin immunohistochemistry and was confirmed with EpCAM/CD45 flow cytometry. In a separate targeted assay, bulk TCR-beta CDR3 sequencing compared sorted memory regulatory T cells and memory conventional CD4 T cells across breast cancer tissues. From every patient, the primary tumor plus matched non-invaded and tumor-invaded tumor-draining lymph nodes were collected, and both Treg and Tconv subsets were profiled. The separate targeted TCR sequencing included lymph nodes from five patients, and primary tumors were also sequenced for three of those five patients.

For memory regulatory T cells, the sort was based on CD4+ CD45RA- CD25high cells. Tumor-draining lymph nodes were classified as non-invaded or invaded according to the absence or presence of metastatic tumor cells. T cells were pre-enriched with a Miltenyi Pan T Cell isolation kit before staining and sorting. Primary tumors were characterized by immunohistochemistry for estrogen receptor, progesterone receptor, HER2 and Ki-67. Within a few hours after surgery, the fresh surgical tissue was processed by cutting it into small fragments. Tissue fragments were enzymatically digested with Liberase TL plus DNase for about 20 minutes and filtered through a 40-micrometer strainer. After DAPI live/dead staining, cells were sorted on a BD FACS Aria II, reaching about 97-99% purity. Sorted cells were lysed in TCL buffer and RNA was purified with a Norgen Single Cell RNA purification kit including DNase treatment.

What the research found in general, with its limitations: In each tissue, about 13-22% of Treg TCRs were also present in Tconvs, a finding interpreted as suggesting peripheral induction of Tregs. Some clones from the top 100 tumor clones were found in both invaded and non-invaded nodes, which suggests recirculation between the tumor and the draining nodes. Tracking of the top-100 tumor clones could be carried out in just a couple of patients. Data could not resolve whether Treg conversion occurred in a given organ or whether converted Tregs recirculated between nodes and tumor. Shared TCRs between Treg and Tconv subsets were considered suggestive but not proof of common clonal origin. According to the targeted TCR-seq data, Tregs appeared to be more clonally expanded than Tconvs in every tissue, and both subsets had lower diversity in tumor than in lymph nodes.

Library preparation employed bulk RNA-seq. The sequencer was an Illumina HiSeq 2500. The paper's data handling went like this. In the separate targeted TCR-seq dataset, CDR3 sequences were extracted from raw reads and quantified using MiXCR version 2.1.5 with default parameters. TCR-beta clones in the separate targeted TCR-seq dataset were defined according to the combination of V gene, J gene and CDR3 sequence. In the separate targeted TCR-seq dataset, clones with fewer than three counts were first removed, after which only the 90% most strongly expressed clones per sample were kept. In the separate targeted TCR-seq dataset, Treg-Tconv overlap was calculated per tissue as the number of shared clones divided by the total number of Treg clones, multiplied by 100. Clones were called with MiXCR by TCRdb after fastp trimmed the public reads at Q25, and only in-frame beta chains were retained. Here each entry gathers all rows of one CDR3 protein and keeps the most common genes and DNA. What appears here as the V and J calls and clone size reflects TCRdb's work, not the paper's. The sample includes about 3,000 distinct CDR3 sequences, with under 55% observed a single time. The top ten hold around 3.6% of the sample.

The source of this sequence is a female donor with luminal breast cancer. Sequenced input: sorted memory Tregs from a lymph node. The cell subset or site label, as the study defines it: CD45RA-negative sorted CD4+ T cells (memory Tconv or effector/memory Treg).

The nucleotide sequence reads as follows: TGTGCCAGCAGCCAAGACGGCTCGACTAAAGATACGCAGTATTTT. Translated, it reads CASSQDGSTKDTQYF. The chain uses TRBV4-2 and TRBJ2-3; the D segment could be TRBD2, given 5 matching bases. From a lookup of the germline V gene, CDR1 and CDR2 are LGHNA and YNFKEQ. From the cysteine up to the phenylalanine, the CDR3 has a length of 15 residues. Left in the record is the CDR3 DNA by itself, 45 bases read in frame from the first base. Relative to germline, V is 0 bases shorter and J is 5 bases shorter, with 12 bases between their ends.